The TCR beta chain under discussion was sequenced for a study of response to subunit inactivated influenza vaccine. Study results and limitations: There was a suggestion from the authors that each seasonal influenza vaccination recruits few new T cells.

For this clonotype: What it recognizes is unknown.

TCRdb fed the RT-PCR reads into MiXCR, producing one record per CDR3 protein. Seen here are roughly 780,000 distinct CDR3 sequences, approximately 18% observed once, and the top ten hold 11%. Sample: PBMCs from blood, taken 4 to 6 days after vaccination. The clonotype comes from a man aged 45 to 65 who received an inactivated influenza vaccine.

Here the CDR3 DNA reads TGCGCCAGCAGCCAAGGGGGGGTCAAAAACATTCAGTACTTC. Its translation is CASSQGGVKNIQYF. The chain combines TRBV4-3 with TRBJ2-4, with D tentatively TRBD2 (6 bases). Germline V gene sequence: CDR1 LGHNA, CDR2 YSLEER. There are 14 residues in the CDR3. V was clipped by 1 base and J by 3 bases, with 7 bases between them.